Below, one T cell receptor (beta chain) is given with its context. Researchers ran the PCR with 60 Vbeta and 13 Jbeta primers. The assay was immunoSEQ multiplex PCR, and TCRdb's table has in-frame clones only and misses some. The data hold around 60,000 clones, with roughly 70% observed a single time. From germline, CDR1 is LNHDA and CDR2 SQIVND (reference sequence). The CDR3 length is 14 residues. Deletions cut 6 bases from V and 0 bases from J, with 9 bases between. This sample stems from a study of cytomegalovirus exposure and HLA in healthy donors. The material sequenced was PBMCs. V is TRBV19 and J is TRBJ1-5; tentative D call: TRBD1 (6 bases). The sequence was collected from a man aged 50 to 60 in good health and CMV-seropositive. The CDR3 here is CASREGVSNQPQHF. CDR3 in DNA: TGTGCCAGTAGAGAGGGGGTTAGCAATCAGCCCCAGCATTTT.